The sequence of this T cell receptor beta chain was determined in a study of T cells in Graves' hyperthyroidism and ophthalmopathy. Study observations and caveats: Classification by a 13 V-J model distinguished ophthalmopathy from stable hyperthyroidism.

Deletions cut 1 base from V and 0 bases from J, with 6 bases between. CDR1 and CDR2 from the germline V gene are MGHDK and SYGVNS. This CDR3 region has 14 residues. Active moderate-to-severe ophthalmopathy, Clinical Activity Score at least 3, NOSPECS at least 4, under 3 months' duration. This clonotype was seen repeatedly, ten times or more. What it recognizes is unknown. Amplified TCR beta CDR3 regions derived from RNA transcripts. TCR CDR3 regions were first amplified by RT-PCR with HTBI primers. From the multiplex PCR reads, TCRdb called clonotypes with MiXCR, one entry per CDR3 protein. The sample has hundreds of thousands of distinct CDR3 sequences; 14% to 15% are singletons.

This TCR came from a woman in her forties with Graves' ophthalmopathy. V is TRBV25-1 and J is TRBJ1-1; D call uncertain. The sequencing input was blood. CDR3 sequence: CASSESGLNTEAFF. DNA for the CDR3: TGTGCCAGCAGTGAATCAGGTTTGAACACTGAAGCTTTCTTT.